This T cell receptor beta chain was retrieved from a study of a mutant IDH1 vaccine in newly diagnosed glioma. Study-level background: Prior therapy was radiotherapy, temozolomide, or both; most received both.

Time point noted: week 35, safety follow-up. With topical imiquimod, each dose of the vaccine consisted of 300 ug of mutant IDH1 20-mer peptide. Points on this clone: The antigen remains undetermined.

The table came from immunoSEQ multiplex PCR; TCRdb's copy has only in-frame clones and leaves some out. The sample lists more than 25,000 clones, around 79% occurring once. This CDR3 is 15 amino acids long. Looked up from germline, CDR1 is SQVTM and CDR2 is ANQGSEA. V was trimmed by 7 bases and J by 0 bases, leaving 17 bases between them. V and J are TRBV29-1 and TRBJ2-3; the D gene is possibly TRBD2 (6 bases). The TCR originated in a woman between 25 and 40 years old with glioma. Some clones in this sample may be carry-over from other donors' samples. This specimen was PBMCs, taken from a glioma patient whose treatment included an IDH1 peptide vaccine. CDR3 coding DNA: TGCAGCGCCTCTTGGGACTTCTCTAGCACAGATACGCAGTATTTT. Amino acids: CSASWDFSSTDTQYF.